A single sample gave rise to the 24 T cell receptor beta chains below, sequenced in a study of beta chain features in type 1 diabetes. Expressed TCRB transcripts were sequenced because the isolated RNA had all been reverse transcribed beforehand. Sequencing was performed with immunoSEQ multiplex PCR; in TCRdb, only in-frame clones are kept and a portion is missing. The sample holds about 300,000 clones, 7% to 9% seen once. Sequenced input: central memory CD4+ T cells from blood. The receptor source for this set is a young woman in good health.

The chain is built from TRBV2 and TRBJ2-2, with D perhaps matching TRBD1 (5 bases). The germline V gene encodes CDR1 SNHLY and CDR2 FYNNEI. With 4 bases removed from V and 8 bases from J, the gap between germline ends came to 11 bases. The CDR3 runs 13 residues. The CDR3 region is CASSGQGHGELFF. As DNA, the CDR3 is TGTGCCAGCAGTGGGCAGGGTCATGGGGAGCTGTTTTTT.

This clone has more than one count but fewer than ten. This specimen includes other DNA sequences encoding the same CDR3. The chain couples TRBV29-1 to TRBJ2-5; D is possibly TRBD1 (5 bases). Germline lookup yields CDR1 SQVTM and CDR2 ANQGSEA. V lost 6 bases and J 5 bases, leaving 10 bases between the germline ends. The CDR3 sequence is 11 residues long. The CDR3 coding sequence is TGCAGCGTATCAGGGCAGGAGACCCAGTACTTC. It is translated as CSVSGQETQYF.

This clone was detected a few times. The V and J genes are TRBV19 and TRBJ2-1, with a weak D call TRBD1 (5 bases). This CDR3 contains 14 residues. Per the germline V gene, CDR1 is LNHDA and CDR2 is SQIVND (reference sequence). V was shortened by 4 bases and J by 3 bases, with 10 bases between the two germline ends. The CDR3 reads CASSTGMDYNEQFF. DNA of the CDR3: TGTGCCAGTAGTACAGGGATGGACTACAATGAGCAGTTCTTC.

This clone was detected only a few times. The chain joins TRBV5-1 to TRBJ2-7, with 7 bases identical to TRBD1. V trimming: 3 bases; J trimming: 4 bases; junction bases outside the gene matches: 7. There are 14 residues in the CDR3. Germline V gene lookup returns CDR1 SGHRS and CDR2 YFSETQ. The CDR3 nucleotides read TGCGCCAGCAGCTCCTTGACAGGGATGTACGAGCAGTACTTC. Its protein is CASSSLTGMYEQYF.

The rearrangement joins TRBV9 to TRBJ2-5; 7 bases match TRBD1. With V trimmed by 4 bases and J by 5 bases, 11 bases remained unmatched. CDR3 length: 15 residues. Per germline, CDR1 SGDLS and CDR2 YYNGEE. The CDR3, as DNA: TGTGCCAGCAGCAGATTGACAGGGTTGGGGGAGACCCAGTACTTC. Amino acids: CASSRLTGLGETQYF. The full variable domain, rest sourced from reference TRBV9 and TRBJ2-5, is DSGVTQTPKHLITATGQRVTLRCSPRSGDLSVYWYQQSLDQGLQFLIQYYNGEERAKGNILERFSAQQFPDLHSELNLSSLELGDSALYFCASSRLTGLGETQYFGPGTRLLVL.

This clone was observed many times. The chain is built from TRBV7-2 and TRBJ2-6; D might be TRBD1 or TRBD2, each matching 6 bases. V lost 5 bases, J lost 2 bases, and 10 bases lay in between. The germline gives CDR1 SGHTA, CDR2 FQGNSA. This CDR3 has 15 residues. DNA for the CDR3: TGTGCCAGCAGCGTCGGGGGCCCTGGGGCCAACGTCCTGACTTTC. It encodes CASSVGGPGANVLTF.

A few counts support this clone. V gene TRBV7-2 combines with J gene TRBJ1-5; 7 nucleotides line up with TRBD1. Per germline, CDR1 SGHTA and CDR2 FQGNSA. Germline trimming cut 4 bases from V and 5 bases from J; bases unmatched to any gene: 5. This CDR3 has 14 residues. CDR3 in DNA: TGTGCCAGCAGCTCCCAGGGGGTTGATCAGCCCCAGCATTTT. It specifies CASSSQGVDQPQHF. Full variable domain (remainder filled in from reference TRBV7-2 and TRBJ1-5): GAGVSQSPSNKVTEKGKDVELRCDPISGHTALYWYRQSLGQGLEFLIYFQGNSAPDKSGLPSDRFSAERTGGSVSTLTIQRTQQEDSAVYLCASSSQGVDQPQHFGDGTRLSIL.

This clone was seen at least ten times. The V call is TRBV7-3, the J call TRBJ2-6; 7 positions match TRBD1. The germline gives CDR1 SGHTA, CDR2 FQGTGA. CDR3 length: 16 residues. J lost 0 bases, V lost 5 bases, and 4 bases had no gene match. The CDR3 loop is CASSPDRFSGANVLTF. The DNA for the CDR3 is TGTGCCAGCAGCCCGGACAGGTTCTCTGGGGCCAACGTCCTGACTTTC.

This clone turned up a few times. The chain carries TRBV30 and TRBJ2-7, with a tentative D call TRBD2 (5 bases). Deletions cut 8 bases from V and 0 bases from J, with 20 bases between. Germline assignment: CDR1 GTSNPN and CDR2 SVGIG (reference sequence). The length of the CDR3 is 15 residues. The CDR3 reads CAQHTGVGSSYEQYF. CDR3 sequence (DNA): TGTGCCCAGCACACCGGGGTGGGAAGCTCCTACGAGCAGTACTTC. Full variable domain (outside the CDR3, taken from reference TRBV30 and TRBJ2-7): SQTIHQWPATLVQPVGSPLSLECTVEGTSNPNLYWYRQAAGRGLQLLFYSVGIGQISSEVPQNLSASRPQDRQFILSSKKLLLSDSGFYLCAQHTGVGSSYEQYFGPGTRLTVT.

This clone has only a few counts. The rearrangement uses TRBV14 and TRBJ2-5; a possible D gene is TRBD2 (6 bases). The CDR3 runs 14 residues. Trimming stripped 5 bases from V and 5 bases from J, with 15 bases between. CDR1 is SGHDN and CDR2 is FVKESK in the germline V gene. For the CDR3, the DNA is TGTGCCAGCAGCGCGCCCCGGGGGAGGGAGACCCAGTACTTC. Residues: CASSAPRGRETQYF.

This clone turned up a few times. The chain carries TRBV4-2 and TRBJ1-6; D unclear. Between the trimmed V and J ends, which lost 1 base and 8 bases, there was a span of 6 bases. The CDR3 totals 13 residues. Germline V CDR1 and CDR2: LGHNA, YNFKEQ. In DNA form, the CDR3 reads TGTGCCAGCAGCCAAGTGGACTATTCACCCCTCCACTTT. Translation gives CASSQVDYSPLHF.

This clone came up many times. The chain employs TRBV9 and TRBJ2-5; D is possibly TRBD1 or TRBD2 (5 bases each). The V and J ends lost 3 bases and 7 bases respectively, with 13 bases between them. This CDR3 is 13 amino acids long. Per the germline V gene, CDR1 is SGDLS and CDR2 is YYNGEE. This chain's CDR3 is CASSERGPGTQYF. For the CDR3, the DNA is TGTGCCAGCAGCGAGAGGGGACCGGGGACCCAGTACTTC.

This clone has just one count. V usage is TRBV9 and J usage is TRBJ2-1, with D unclear. The CDR3 runs to 11 residues. Trimming removed 0 bases from V and 9 bases from J, with 4 bases in between. The germline gives CDR1 SGDLS, CDR2 YYNGEE. CDR3 amino acids: CASSVGSEQFF. The CDR3 DNA sequence: TGTGCCAGCAGCGTAGGTAGTGAGCAGTTCTTC.

The chain couples TRBV18 to TRBJ1-5; TRBD1 agrees at 10 bases. This CDR3 is 15 amino acids long. The V gene end was trimmed by 6 bases and the J gene end by 4 bases; junction bases not matched to a gene: 6. The germline V gene encodes CDR1 KGHSH and CDR2 LQKENI. CDR3 nucleotide sequence: TGTGCCAGCTCGTCCGGGACAGGGGCAAATCAGCCCCAGCATTTT. It yields the protein CASSSGTGANQPQHF.

The chain recombines TRBV18 with TRBJ2-5; 10 nucleotides align to TRBD2. V gave up 3 bases and J gave up 1 base; unmatched junction bases: 8. The CDR3 is 17 amino acids. Germline CDR1 and CDR2: KGHSH and LQKENI. The CDR3 is CASSPTLIAGGQETQYF. The CDR3 DNA sequence: TGTGCCAGCTCACCTACTCTTATAGCGGGAGGCCAAGAGACCCAGTACTTC. The entire variable domain, with the rest obtained from reference TRBV18 and TRBJ2-5, is as follows: NAGVMQNPRHLVRRRGQEARLRCSPMKGHSHVYWYRQLPEEGLKFMVYLQKENIIDESGMPKERFSAEFPKEGPSILRIQQVVRGDSAAYFCASSPTLIAGGQETQYFGPGTRLLVL.

The chain uses TRBV6-1 and TRBJ2-7, with D uncertain. Germline CDR1 reads MNHNS; CDR2 reads SASEGT. With 2 bases removed from V and 6 bases from J, the gap between germline ends came to 11 bases. This CDR3 region has 13 residues. The CDR3 loop reads CASSEWGTAEQYV. In DNA form, the CDR3 reads TGTGCCAGCAGTGAATGGGGAACAGCCGAGCAGTACGTC.

Only a few counts were recorded for this clone. The V call is TRBV29-1, the J call TRBJ1-1; D gene unclear. There are 11 residues in the CDR3. CDR1 is SQVTM and CDR2 is ANQGSEA in the germline V gene. Trimming stripped 7 bases from V and 2 bases from J, with 8 bases between. The CDR3 region is CSALLNTEAFF. CDR3 DNA: TGCAGCGCCCTATTAAACACTGAAGCTTTCTTT.

The chain carries TRBV7-2 and TRBJ1-2, with 8 bases lining up with TRBD1. The V and J ends lost 2 bases and 6 bases, in that order; junction bases with no gene match: 11. CDR1 and CDR2 from the germline V gene are SGHTA and FQGNSA. CDR3 size: 16 residues. The CDR3 loop reads CASSLSGTGTFHGYTF. The CDR3, as DNA: TGTGCCAGCAGCTTAAGTGGGACAGGCACTTTCCATGGCTACACCTTC.

A few counts support this clone. The genes are TRBV7-2 and TRBJ2-3; tentatively, D is TRBD2 (6 bases). The germline V and J ends were trimmed by 4 bases and 12 bases, with 14 bases remaining between them. Germline CDR1 is SGHTA and CDR2 is FQGNSA. This CDR3 has 12 residues. CDR3 in amino acids: CASSSGVVPQYF. CDR3 nucleotides: TGTGCCAGCAGCTCGGGGGTAGTGCCCCAGTATTTT.

This clone turned up a few times. The chain combines TRBV5-4 with TRBJ2-7, with D perhaps matching TRBD1 (5 bases). V lost 1 base and J lost 3, with 11 bases in between. There are 14 residues in the CDR3. Per germline, CDR1 SGHNT and CDR2 YYREEE (reference sequence). The CDR3 DNA is TGTGCCAGCAGCTTGTTACAGGCGCGCTACGAGCAGTACTTC. Residues: CASSLLQARYEQYF.

This clone came up a few times. This CDR3 is CASSLRTGGTDTQYF. For the CDR3, the DNA is TGTGCCAGCAGCTTGCGAACAGGGGGCACAGATACGCAGTATTTT. The rearrangement uses TRBV5-6 and TRBJ2-3; the match to TRBD1 covers 7 bases. This CDR3 region has 15 residues. Germline V gene data show CDR1 as SGHDT and CDR2 as YYEEEE. With 1 base clipped from V and 1 base from J, the junction kept 3 bases outside the gene matches.

The chain links TRBV4-3 to TRBJ2-7; D is unresolved. The CDR3 loop spans 13 amino acids. The V gene's germline CDR1 is LGHNA and CDR2 YSLEER. V lost 3 bases, J lost 5 bases, and 11 bases lay in between. The CDR3 protein is CASSQDVTHEQYF. The CDR3 bases are TGCGCCAGCAGCCAGGATGTCACCCACGAGCAGTACTTC.

This clone has more than one count but fewer than ten. The J gene is TRBJ1-5, the V gene TRBV7-8; no definite D call. The germline V and J ends were trimmed by 5 bases and 5 bases, with 10 bases remaining between them. The germline V gene has CDR1 SGHVS and CDR2 FQNEAQ. The CDR3 has 13 residues. CDR3 sequence: CASSRTGDQPQHF. In DNA form, the CDR3 reads TGTGCCAGCAGCCGCACGGGAGATCAGCCCCAGCATTTT.

V is TRBV20-1 and J is TRBJ2-4; the match to TRBD1 covers 7 bases. Germline loops: CDR1 DFQATT, CDR2 SNEGSKA (reference sequence). The trim removed 5 bases at V and 6 bases at J, leaving 1 base unmatched. The CDR3 consists of 11 residues. The CDR3 region has the DNA TGCAGTGCTGCAGGGGGAAACATTCAGTACTTC. It codes for CSAAGGNIQYF.